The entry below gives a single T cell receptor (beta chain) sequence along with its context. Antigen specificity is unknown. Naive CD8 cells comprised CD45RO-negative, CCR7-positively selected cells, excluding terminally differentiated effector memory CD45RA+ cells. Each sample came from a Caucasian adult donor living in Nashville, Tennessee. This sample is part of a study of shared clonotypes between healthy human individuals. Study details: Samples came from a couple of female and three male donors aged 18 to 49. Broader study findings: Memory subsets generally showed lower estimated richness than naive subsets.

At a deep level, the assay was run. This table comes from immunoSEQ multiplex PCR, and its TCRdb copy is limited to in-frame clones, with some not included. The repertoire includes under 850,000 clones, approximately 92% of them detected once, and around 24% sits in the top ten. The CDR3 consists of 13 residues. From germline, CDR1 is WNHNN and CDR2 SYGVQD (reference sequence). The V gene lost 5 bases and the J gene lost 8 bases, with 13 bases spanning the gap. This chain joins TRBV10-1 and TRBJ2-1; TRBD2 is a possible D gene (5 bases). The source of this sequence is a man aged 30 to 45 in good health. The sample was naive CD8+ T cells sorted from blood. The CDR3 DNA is TGCGCCAGCAGTAGTAGCGCGGACTATGAGCAGTTCTTC. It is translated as CASSSSADYEQFF.